This TCR beta chain was obtained from a study of T cells in Graves' hyperthyroidism and ophthalmopathy (dated by TCRdb to about 2019). General notes on the study: Peripheral blood was collected at initial diagnosis, before any treatment. The roughly 94 discovery patients were randomly split 7:3 into training and test sets. TCR Vbeta CDR3 sequencing of 120 to 150 peripheral blood samples (43 ophthalmopathy, 75 hyperthyroidism and roughly 17 progressor patients) is reported in the paper. The study also compared thyroid tissue and blood T-cell repertoires from a handful of Graves' hyperthyroidism patients. Prospective prediction of ophthalmopathy was tested in an independent validation cohort consisting of under 20 hyperthyroidism patients and approximately 16 patients who later progressed to ophthalmopathy. To identify TCR V-J signatures that set the groups apart, the researchers used a discovery cohort of 90 to 100 patients, made up of 40 to 45 with Graves' ophthalmopathy and some 60 with stable Graves' hyperthyroidism. Following sampling, methimazole starting at 30 mg daily was given to hyperthyroidism patients, and high-dose intravenous methylprednisolone was given to ophthalmopathy patients.

The TCR beta CDR3 regions were amplified from the RNA transcripts. For the first round of RT-PCR on the TCR CDR3, the HTBI primer set was used together with the Qiagen OneStep RT-PCR kit. Libraries were constructed in a second round of multiplex PCR, after which size selection and purification were carried out. Libraries were sequenced paired-end with 100 bp reads on an Illumina HiSeq2000. The paper's data handling went like this. Raw data were processed with SOAPnuke, discarding reads with adapters, uncalled bases, mean Phred below 15, or no exact constant-primer or identifier match. High-quality paired reads were merged using COPE v1.2.5, and each unique nucleotide sequence was defined as a clonotype. MiTCR v1.1 was used to align clonotypes to the IMGT TRBV, TRBD and TRBJ reference segments. Only V-J combinations with frequency above 0.0001, covering about 99% of repertoires, were analysed. A TCS score was defined as the ratio between F50 (clonal expansion) and ExV (chaos), using BLOSUM62-based TCRdist between CDR3 peptides within each V-J. Welch's t-statistics and random forest reduced 514 V-J features to roughly 13, which were used in a naive Bayes classifier (R e1071). Clones were called with MiXCR by TCRdb after fastp trimmed the public reads at Q25, and only in-frame beta chains were retained. Rows are unified per CDR3 protein, each entry keeping the most common DNA and genes. The V and J calls and clone size are TCRdb's, not the authors'. Counted in this sample were some 690,000 distinct CDR3 sequences; roughly 17% of them appeared once. The top ten clonotypes cover 15% of the sample.

Study-level results and caveats: Ophthalmopathy was separated from stable hyperthyroidism by a 13 V-J signature model, with around 90% sensitivity and 81% to 82% specificity obtained in cross-validation and 80%/75% obtained in testing. Sample size was not statistically predetermined, and blinding of investigators to group allocation was not performed. In validation, the model predicted progression to ophthalmopathy a median of roughly 6.1 months before onset, with roughly 68% sensitivity and more than 72% specificity. Most expanded thyroid clonotypes (frequency above 0.001) were also detected in blood, a finding suggesting that blood repertoires may reflect thyroid immune responses.

CDR1 MNHEY and CDR2 SMNVEV were looked up in the germline V gene (reference sequence). Taken from cysteine to phenylalanine, the CDR3 has 14 residues. Only the CDR3 DNA stays, 42 bases, in frame from base 1. V loses 3 bases, J loses 3 bases, and the germline ends lie 12 bases apart. This clonotype was counted only a few times. Its cognate antigen has yet to be identified. There are no base qualities to consult, and no much larger clone falls within one base. Stable Graves' hyperthyroidism was defined as the absence of progression to ophthalmopathy over 18 months of follow-up. The hyperthyroidism patients were between 18 and 65 years old and newly diagnosed, with a disease duration of less than 2 months. Any patient with an uncontrolled infection, another autoimmune disease, pregnancy or lactation was excluded. Diagnoses were established on the basis of clinical symptoms, serum thyroxine and TRAb, thyroid ultrasound, and orbital computed tomography. Ficoll-Paque density gradient centrifugation was used to isolate PBMCs from approximately 10 ml of fresh peripheral blood. Total RNA was extracted with Trizol reagent, and quality was checked on an Agilent 2100 Bioanalyzer.

The sequence was collected from a man aged 50 to 60 with Graves' hyperthyroidism. Specimen: blood. The chain employs TRBV27 and TRBJ2-7, with the D gene uncertain. The base sequence is TGTGCCAGCAGTTTCCGGCGGATGAACTACGAGCAGTACTTC. It encodes CASSFRRMNYEQYF.